This T cell receptor (beta chain) came from a study of blood T cells in healthy people across ages. The germline V gene has CDR1 DFQATT and CDR2 SNEGSKA (reference sequence). Trimming took off 6 bases at V and 0 bases at J, with 12 bases between the two ends. There are 14 residues in the CDR3. This clonotype was detected ten times or more. Using a J-beta primer mix together with a sample-barcoded 5' primer, a second PCR was run for about 7 to 12 cycles. TCRdb fed the 5' RACE reads into MiXCR, producing one record per CDR3 protein. The sample consists of 750,000 to 950,000 distinct CDR3 sequences, around 29% of them appearing once. This sample also belongs to another study, concerning T cells of mothers and their children. That publication notes: A few healthy Caucasian mothers, along with their six children, served as the donors. The search for persistent microchimeric T cell clones detected none.

The clonotype was recovered from a middle-aged woman in good health. This chain links TRBV20-1 with TRBJ2-1; D is ambiguous. The source material was blood. The DNA for the CDR3 is TGCAGTGCCCGAGCGATTAACTCCTACAATGAGCAGTTCTTC. Residues: CSARAINSYNEQFF.